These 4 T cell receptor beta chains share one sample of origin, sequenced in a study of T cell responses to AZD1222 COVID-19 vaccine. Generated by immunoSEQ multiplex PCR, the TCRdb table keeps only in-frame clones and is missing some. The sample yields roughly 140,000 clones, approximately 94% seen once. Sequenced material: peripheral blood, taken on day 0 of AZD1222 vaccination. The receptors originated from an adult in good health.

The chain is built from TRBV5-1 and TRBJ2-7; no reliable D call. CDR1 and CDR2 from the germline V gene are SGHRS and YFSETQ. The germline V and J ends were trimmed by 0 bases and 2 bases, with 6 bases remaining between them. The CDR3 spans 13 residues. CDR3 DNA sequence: TGCGCCAGCAGCTTGGATGGCACCTACGAGCAGTACTTC. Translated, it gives CASSLDGTYEQYF.

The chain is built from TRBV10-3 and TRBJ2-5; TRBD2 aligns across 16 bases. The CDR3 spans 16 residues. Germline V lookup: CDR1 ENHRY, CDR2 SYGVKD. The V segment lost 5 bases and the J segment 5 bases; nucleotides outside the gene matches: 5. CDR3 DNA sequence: TGTGCCATCAGTCAGGGACTAGCGGGAGGGTTTGAGACCCAGTACTTC. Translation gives CAISQGLAGGFETQYF.

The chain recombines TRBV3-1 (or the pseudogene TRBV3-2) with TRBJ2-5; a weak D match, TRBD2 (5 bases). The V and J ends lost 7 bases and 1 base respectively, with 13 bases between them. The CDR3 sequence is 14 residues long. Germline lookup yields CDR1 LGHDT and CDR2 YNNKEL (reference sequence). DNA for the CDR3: TGTGCCAGCACCCACTCTCGGGGCCAAGAGACCCAGTACTTC. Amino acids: CASTHSRGQETQYF.

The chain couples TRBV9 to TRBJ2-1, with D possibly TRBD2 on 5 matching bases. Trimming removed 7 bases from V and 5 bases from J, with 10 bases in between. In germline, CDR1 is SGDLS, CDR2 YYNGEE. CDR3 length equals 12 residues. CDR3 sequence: CASGRANNEQFF. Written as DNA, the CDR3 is TGTGCCAGCGGGCGGGCAAACAATGAGCAGTTCTTC.